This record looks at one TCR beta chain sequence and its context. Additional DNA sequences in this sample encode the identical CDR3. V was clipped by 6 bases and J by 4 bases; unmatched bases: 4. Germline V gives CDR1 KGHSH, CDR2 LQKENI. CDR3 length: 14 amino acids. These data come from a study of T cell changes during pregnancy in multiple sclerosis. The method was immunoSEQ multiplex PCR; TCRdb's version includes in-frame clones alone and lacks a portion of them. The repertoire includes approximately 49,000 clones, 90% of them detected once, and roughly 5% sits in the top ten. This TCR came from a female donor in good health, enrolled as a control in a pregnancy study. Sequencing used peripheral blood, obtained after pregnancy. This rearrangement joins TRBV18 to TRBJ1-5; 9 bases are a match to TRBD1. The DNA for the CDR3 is TGTGCCAGCTCGCCCGGACAGGGGAATCAGCCCCAGCATTTT. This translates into CASSPGQGNQPQHF.